Below are 29 T cell receptor beta chains sequenced from a single sample in a study of a mutant IDH1 vaccine in newly diagnosed glioma. The assay was immunoSEQ multiplex PCR, and TCRdb's table has in-frame clones only and misses some. The repertoire has under 95,000 clones, around 90% of them found once; the top ten carry just over 0.55%. Noted time point: week 5, during vaccination. Doses consisted of 300 ug of mutant IDH1 20-mer peptide each, paired with topical imiquimod. Their specific antigens are unknown. This sample comprised PBMCs, obtained from a glioma patient whose treatment included an IDH1 peptide vaccine. These receptors all stem from a woman in her fifties or sixties with glioma.

CDR3 region: CASSLRGLGKDPQYF. The CDR3 region has the DNA TGTGCCAGCAGCTTGAGGGGACTAGGCAAGGATCCGCAGTATTTT. The rearrangement uses TRBV5-8 and TRBJ2-3; the match to TRBD2 covers 8 bases. J gave up 10 bases and V 1 base, and 11 bases lay outside the gene matches. The CDR3 length is 15 residues. The V gene's germline CDR1 is SGHTS and CDR2 YDEGEE.

The count of this clone is one. A junction boundary mismatches the germline segment, possibly from a read error. The chain employs TRBV6-6 and TRBJ2-7, with D perhaps matching TRBD2 (6 bases). The CDR3 loop spans 13 amino acids. Germline loops: CDR1 MNHNY, CDR2 SVGAGI (reference sequence). The CDR3 reads CASRAGTQGEQHF. CDR3 coding DNA: TGTGCCAGCAGAGCCGGGACTCAGGGCGAGCAGCACTTC.

The V call is TRBV18, the J call TRBJ2-7; TRBD2 agrees at 11 bases. Unmatched junction bases numbered 6, after V lost 5 bases and J lost 3 bases. Germline-derived CDR1 and CDR2 are KGHSH and LQKENI. The CDR3 totals 15 residues. This CDR3 reads CASSSGLAELYEQYF. The CDR3 coding sequence is TGTGCCAGCTCATCGGGACTAGCGGAACTCTACGAGCAGTACTTC.

The V call is TRBV28, the J call TRBJ2-5; D possibly corresponds to TRBD2 (5 bases). The CDR3 contains 15 residues. Germline V lookup: CDR1 MDHEN, CDR2 SYDVKM. Trimming removed 6 bases from V and 5 bases from J, with 19 bases in between. CDR3 loop: CASSVAVRRSETQYF. CDR3 bases: TGTGCCAGCAGCGTTGCAGTCAGGAGGTCGGAGACCCAGTACTTC.

This rearrangement joins TRBV7-9 to TRBJ2-1; D remains ambiguous. The CDR3 is 16 residues long. CDR1 and CDR2 from the germline V gene are SEHNR and FQNEAQ (reference sequence). V lost 1 base to trimming and J lost 4 bases, with 14 bases between them. Here the CDR3 reads CASSLGSLPLYNEQFF. The CDR3 nucleotides are TGTGCCAGCAGCTTAGGTAGTCTACCACTATACAATGAGCAGTTCTTC. Variable domain in full (rest from reference TRBV7-9 and TRBJ2-1): DTGVSQNPRHKITKRGQNVTFRCDPISEHNRLYWYRQTLGQGPEFLTYFQNEAQLEKSRLLSDRFSAERPKGSFSTLEIQRTEQGDSAMYLCASSLGSLPLYNEQFFGPGTRLTVL.

The V gene is TRBV29-1, the J gene TRBJ2-7; 10 nucleotides agree with TRBD2. With V trimmed by 5 bases and J by 3 bases, 4 bases remained unmatched. Germline assignment: CDR1 SQVTM and CDR2 ANQGSEA. This CDR3 has 13 residues. The CDR3 protein is CSVLAGEVYEQYF. The CDR3 bases are TGCAGCGTTCTAGCGGGAGAGGTCTACGAGCAGTACTTC.

The chain has TRBV27 and TRBJ2-1; 9 bases fit TRBD2. CDR1 is MNHEY and CDR2 is SMNVEV in the germline V gene (reference sequence). This CDR3 has 13 amino acids. The V and J ends lost 5 bases and 4 bases, in that order; junction bases with no gene match: 0. The CDR3 loop is CASSLAGYNEQFF. CDR3 DNA: TGTGCCAGCAGTCTAGCGGGATACAATGAGCAGTTCTTC.

The chain links TRBV6-6 to TRBJ2-1, with D possibly matching TRBD1 (5 bases). V lost 2 bases and J lost 7, with 12 bases in between. Germline V gene data show CDR1 as MNHNY and CDR2 as SVGAGI (reference sequence). This CDR3 region has 14 residues. Here the CDR3 reads CASSYPGPGNEQFF. CDR3 DNA: TGTGCCAGCAGTTACCCAGGGCCCGGGAATGAGCAGTTCTTC.

The chain uses TRBV6-1 and TRBJ2-1; 8 bases fit TRBD1. Losses at the gene ends were 4 bases for V and 3 bases for J; bases not matched to a gene: 8. The CDR3 extends over 16 amino acids. The germline CDR1 and CDR2 sequences are MNHNS and SASEGT. Written as DNA, the CDR3 is TGTGCCAGCAGTGCCCGAGGGGGACAGGTCTACAATGAGCAGTTCTTC. This translates into CASSARGGQVYNEQFF.

The chain carries TRBV4-2 and TRBJ2-1, with D unclear. Trimming shortened V by 0 bases and J by 0 bases, and 9 bases separated the two germline ends. The CDR3 runs to 16 residues. Germline values: CDR1 LGHNA, CDR2 YNFKEQ. In nucleotides, the CDR3 is TGTGCCAGCAGCCAAGATGTCCGGAGCTCCTACAATGAGCAGTTCTTC. Protein product: CASSQDVRSSYNEQFF.

This sequence joins TRBV6-1 and TRBJ2-2; the D is unclear. Trimming stripped 2 bases from V and 7 bases from J, with 5 bases between. The CDR3 sequence is 12 residues long. Germline assignment: CDR1 MNHNS and CDR2 SASEGT. CDR3 sequence reads: CASSEFGGELFF. For the CDR3, the DNA is TGTGCCAGCAGTGAATTTGGCGGGGAGCTGTTTTTT.

The chain combines TRBV18 with TRBJ1-5, with 8 nucleotides matching TRBD1. J lost 4 bases, V lost 2 bases, and 10 bases had no gene match. In germline, CDR1 is KGHSH, CDR2 LQKENI. The CDR3 consists of 17 residues. The CDR3 DNA is TGTGCCAGCTCACCAAGTTTGCCAGGGGGCTTGAATCAGCCCCAGCATTTT. Its translation is CASSPSLPGGLNQPQHF.

This chain connects TRBV28 to TRBJ1-5; 7 nucleotides match TRBD1. Per the germline V gene, CDR1 is MDHEN and CDR2 is SYDVKM. Trimming removed 6 bases from V and 3 bases from J; junction bases left unmatched: 8. CDR3 length: 15 residues. The CDR3 sequence is CASSLDRAINQPQHF. CDR3 coding DNA: TGTGCCAGCAGCCTCGACAGGGCCATCAATCAGCCCCAGCATTTT.

The rearrangement links TRBV19 to TRBJ2-5; D may match TRBD1 or TRBD2 (5 bases each). Trimming left V 4 bases short and J 4 bases short, with 13 bases between. This CDR3 has 14 residues. Per the germline V gene, CDR1 is LNHDA and CDR2 is SQIVND (reference sequence). Here the CDR3 reads CASSTSTGPETQYF. The DNA for the CDR3 is TGTGCCAGTAGTACCTCCACGGGGCCAGAGACCCAGTACTTC. Together with reference TRBV19 and TRBJ2-5, the CDR3 gives the full variable domain: DGGITQSPKYLFRKEGQNVTLSCEQNLNHDAMYWYRQDPGQGLRLIYYSQIVNDFQKGDIAEGYSVSREKKESFPLTVTSAQKNPTAFYLCASSTSTGPETQYFGPGTRLLVL.

V usage is TRBV5-4 and J usage is TRBJ2-5; TRBD2 agrees at 7 bases. The CDR3 is 13 residues long. The V gene end was trimmed by 4 bases and the J gene end by 5 bases; junction bases not matched to a gene: 5. CDR1 and CDR2 from the germline V gene are SGHNT and YYREEE (reference sequence). The CDR3 spells CASSKSGTETQYF. CDR3 nucleotide sequence: TGTGCCAGCAGCAAAAGCGGGACCGAGACCCAGTACTTC. Full variable domain (remainder filled in from reference TRBV5-4 and TRBJ2-5): ETGVTQSPTHLIKTRGQQVTLRCSSQSGHNTVSWYQQALGQGPQFIFQYYREEENGRGNFPPRFSGLQFPNYSSELNVNALELDDSALYLCASSKSGTETQYFGPGTRLLVL.

The V call is TRBV4-1, the J call TRBJ1-2, with D hard to call. The ends were cut back, 0 bases at V and 8 bases at J, with 7 bases in the middle. The germline CDR1 and CDR2 sequences are MGHRA and YSYEKL. The CDR3 covers 12 residues. The CDR3 here is CASSQDSEGYTF. The CDR3 DNA reads TGCGCCAGCAGCCAAGATTCGGAGGGCTACACCTTC.

The genes are TRBV2 and TRBJ2-7; D gene uncertain. CDR1 SNHLY and CDR2 FYNNEI come from the germline V gene. Trimming stripped 7 bases from V and 3 bases from J, with 7 bases between. CDR3 length: 11 amino acids. In nucleotides, the CDR3 is TGTGCCAGCATGGCTAACTACGAGCAGTACTTC. Protein sequence: CASMANYEQYF.

The table lists this clone with a few counts. V usage is TRBV27 and J usage is TRBJ1-1; D gene ambiguous. The CDR3 runs to 14 residues. Trimming left V 3 bases short and J 5 bases short, with 13 bases between. Germline CDR1 MNHEY, CDR2 SMNVEV (reference sequence). CDR3 amino acids: CASSLRPGGTEAFF. The CDR3, as DNA: TGTGCCAGCAGTTTGAGGCCTGGAGGGACTGAAGCTTTCTTT.

This clone has a single count. The rearrangement links TRBV30 to TRBJ2-1, with TRBD2 matching over 8 bases. The CDR3 has 13 residues. J lost 7 bases, V lost 2 bases, and 4 bases had no gene match. Germline CDR1 GTSNPN, CDR2 SVGIG (reference sequence). CDR3 sequence: CAWSPGGGNEQFF. The CDR3 nucleotides read TGTGCCTGGAGTCCCGGCGGGGGGAATGAGCAGTTCTTC. Combining the CDR3 with reference TRBV30 and TRBJ2-1 gives the whole variable domain SQTIHQWPATLVQPVGSPLSLECTVEGTSNPNLYWYRQAAGRGLQLLFYSVGIGQISSEVPQNLSASRPQDRQFILSSKKLLLSDSGFYLCAWSPGGGNEQFFGPGTRLTVL.

The chain joins TRBV27 to TRBJ1-1; weak D call: TRBD1 (5 bases). V was clipped by 2 bases and J by 3 bases, with 7 bases between them. CDR1 is MNHEY and CDR2 is SMNVEV in the germline V gene (reference sequence). The CDR3 is 13 residues long. CDR3 bases: TGTGCCAGCAGTTTAGGGGCATACACTGAAGCTTTCTTT. Its protein is CASSLGAYTEAFF.

The count of this clone is one. V is TRBV15 and J is TRBJ1-2, with D tentatively TRBD1 (6 bases). Trimming removed 5 bases from V and 4 bases from J, with 14 bases in between. The CDR3 spans 14 residues. In germline, CDR1 is LNHNV, CDR2 YYDKDF (reference sequence). DNA of the CDR3: TGTGCCACCAGCGTCCGGGGGCGTCGCTATGGCTACACCTTC. Encoded protein: CATSVRGRRYGYTF.

The chain links TRBV10-1 to TRBJ2-7; 11 nucleotides agree with TRBD1. CDR3 length equals 15 residues. Germline values: CDR1 WNHNN, CDR2 SYGVQD (reference sequence). V shed 5 bases, J shed 0 bases, and the junction held 3 bases outside the gene matches. The CDR3 DNA reads TGCGCCAGCAGTACCGGGACAGGGGGCTCCTACGAGCAGTACTTC. Translation gives CASSTGTGGSYEQYF.

This sequence joins TRBV6-6 and TRBJ1-1; 7 bases fit TRBD1. The ends lost 5 bases at V and 0 bases at J; junction bases unmatched: 9. The length of the CDR3 is 16 residues. CDR1 and CDR2 from the germline V gene are MNHNY and SVGAGI (reference sequence). The CDR3 DNA reads TGTGCCAGCAGTCCACGACAGGGACTCATGAACACTGAAGCTTTCTTT. Amino acids: CASSPRQGLMNTEAFF.

This chain links TRBV9 with TRBJ1-5; no definite D call. V gave up 2 bases and J gave up 1 base, with 10 bases separating them. The CDR3 runs to 15 residues. CDR1 SGDLS and CDR2 YYNGEE come from the germline V gene. In nucleotides, the CDR3 is TGTGCCAGCAGCGTTTCGGGTAGGAGCAATCAGCCCCAGCATTTT. Protein product: CASSVSGRSNQPQHF.

This chain uses TRBV7-8 with TRBJ2-3, with TRBD2 identical over 11 bases. Germline V gene sequence: CDR1 SGHVS, CDR2 FQNEAQ. Losses at the gene ends were 1 base for V and 2 bases for J; bases not matched to a gene: 5. The CDR3 runs to 17 residues. The CDR3 region is CASSLGTGLADTDTQYF. CDR3 DNA: TGTGCCAGCAGCTTAGGAACGGGACTAGCGGACACAGATACGCAGTATTTT.

V and J are TRBV6-1 and TRBJ1-5; maybe TRBD1 (6 bases). Germline-derived CDR1 and CDR2 are MNHNS and SASEGT. The CDR3 has 14 amino acids. Trimming left V 1 base short and J 7 bases short, with 11 bases between. The CDR3 loop reads CASSEDQGRQPQHF. In nucleotides, the CDR3 is TGTGCCAGCAGTGAAGACCAGGGGCGGCAGCCCCAGCATTTT.

The V call is TRBV7-2, the J call TRBJ1-2; D remains ambiguous. Germline CDR1 reads SGHTA; CDR2 reads FQGNSA. V lost 3 bases and J lost 4, with 9 bases in between. The CDR3 covers 13 residues. The CDR3 DNA is TGTGCCAGCAGCTTCCAGGCCCTCTATGGCTACACCTTC. This encodes CASSFQALYGYTF.

The rearrangement joins TRBV28 to TRBJ2-1; D gene ambiguous. Germline V CDR1 and CDR2: MDHEN, SYDVKM. The CDR3 contains 10 residues. Trimming left V 6 bases short and J 7 bases short, with 4 bases between. Written as DNA, the CDR3 is TGTGCCAGCAGGAAAAATGAGCAGTTCTTC. Protein: CASRKNEQFF.

This clone has more than one count but fewer than ten. CDR3 in amino acids: CASSPAFFGTEAFF. The CDR3 DNA reads TGTGCCAGCAGCCCGGCCTTTTTCGGAACTGAAGCTTTCTTT. This rearrangement joins TRBV7-9 to TRBJ1-1, with D unresolved. The CDR3 spans 14 residues. The V end lost 5 bases, the J end lost 5 bases, and 15 bases lay between the germline ends. The V gene's germline CDR1 is SEHNR and CDR2 FQNEAQ (reference sequence).